This T cell receptor (beta chain) was documented in a study of cytomegalovirus exposure and HLA in healthy donors. The table came from immunoSEQ multiplex PCR; TCRdb's copy has only in-frame clones and leaves some out. The table lists 100,000 or so clones, around nine tenths of them singletons. This CDR3 comprises 11 residues. V was pared by 5 bases and J by 11 bases, with 10 bases between. The V gene's germline CDR1 is MNHNY and CDR2 SVGAGI (reference sequence). Donors were drawn from the approximately 110-subject validation cohort, separate from the roughly 700-subject first cohort. Study findings and constraints: TCR beta chains numbering under 200 were designated cytomegalovirus-associated.

To note about this clone: Its target is unknown.

The receptor was isolated from a woman in her 30s in good health and CMV-seronegative. This rearrangement joins TRBV6-6 to TRBJ1-5; no clear D gene. What was sequenced was PBMCs. CDR3 DNA sequence: TGTGCCAGCAGTAACCCCGAGACCCAGCATTTT. As protein: CASSNPETQHF.